This TCR beta chain was sequenced in a study of blood T cell repertoires in COVID-19. Authors' processing steps: Cell counts per sample came from amplifying reference gene primers. Produced via immunoSEQ multiplex PCR; TCRdb's table is partial and in-frame only. V and J calls and clone size come straight from that table; D and trimming were deduced from the DNA. Of 140,000 to 150,000 clones listed, more than 75% were seen once; the top ten hold around 1.3%. The sequence derives from a woman in her twenties or thirties with acute COVID-19. The sample consisted of PBMCs or T cells enriched from blood (not recorded which).

This chain's CDR3 is CASSDPIRTGIDNEQFF. The CDR3 nucleotides read TGTGCCAGCAGTGATCCAATTCGGACAGGCATAGACAATGAGCAGTTCTTC. V usage is TRBV25-1 and J usage is TRBJ2-1, with 7 positions matching TRBD1. The CDR3 has 17 amino acids. Germline loops: CDR1 MGHDK, CDR2 SYGVNS. Losses at the gene ends were 3 bases for V and 5 bases for J; bases not matched to a gene: 13.